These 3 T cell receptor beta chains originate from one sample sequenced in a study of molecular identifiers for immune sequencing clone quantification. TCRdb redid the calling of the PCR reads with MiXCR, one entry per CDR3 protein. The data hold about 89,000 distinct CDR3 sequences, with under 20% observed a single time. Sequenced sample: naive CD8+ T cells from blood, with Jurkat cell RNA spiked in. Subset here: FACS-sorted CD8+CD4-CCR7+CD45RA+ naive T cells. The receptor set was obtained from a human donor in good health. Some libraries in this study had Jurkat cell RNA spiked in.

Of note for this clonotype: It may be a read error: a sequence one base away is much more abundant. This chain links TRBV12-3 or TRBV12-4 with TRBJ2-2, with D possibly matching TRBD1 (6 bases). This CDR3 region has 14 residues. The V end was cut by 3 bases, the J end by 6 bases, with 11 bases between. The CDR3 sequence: CASSFRGYAGELFF. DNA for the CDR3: TGTGCCAGCAGTTTCAGGGGTTACGCCGGGGAGCTGTTTTTT.

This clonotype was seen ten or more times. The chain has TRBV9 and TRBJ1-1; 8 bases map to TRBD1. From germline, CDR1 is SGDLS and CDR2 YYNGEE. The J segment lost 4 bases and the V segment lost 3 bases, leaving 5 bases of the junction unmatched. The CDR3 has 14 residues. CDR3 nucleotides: TGTGCCAGCAGCGGGGATCAGGGGGCCACTGAAGCTTTCTTT. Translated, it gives CASSGDQGATEAFF.

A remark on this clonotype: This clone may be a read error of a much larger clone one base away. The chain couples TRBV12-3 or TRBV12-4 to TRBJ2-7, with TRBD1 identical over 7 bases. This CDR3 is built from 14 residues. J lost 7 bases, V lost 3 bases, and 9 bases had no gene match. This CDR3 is CASSFGWTGGEQYF. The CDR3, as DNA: TGTGCCAGCAGTTTCGGCTGGACAGGAGGAGAGCAGTACTTC.